A selection of T cell receptor beta chains follows, all from one sample in a study of CD8+ T cells in alopecia areata. Clones were read by immunoSEQ multiplex PCR, and TCRdb kept only the in-frame ones, dropping some. Of some 110,000 clones listed, around 53% are singletons. Sequenced material: CD8+ T cells sorted from blood, taken at week 24, from a patient treated with tofacitinib. These receptors were collected from a human donor with alopecia areata. Both conserved end residues are part of each CDR3. D genes are given only for firm matches. Some rows have no size entry. The others give once, few or many, or a class for an expanded clone.

CASSSTSGRTDTQYF TGTGCCAGCAGCTCCACTAGCGGGCGCACAGATACGCAGTATTTT TRBD2 TRBJ2-3 NA TRBV7-8
CASSQAQAAGGYTF TGCGCCAGCAGCCAAGCCCAGGCCGCCGGGGGCTACACCTTC NA TRBJ1-2 NA TRBV4-1
CATSREGNQPQHF TGTGCCACCTCACGGGAGGGCAATCAGCCCCAGCATTTT NA TRBJ1-5 once TRBV27
CASSLVRGNTEAFF TGTGCCAGCAGCTTAGTCAGGGGGAACACTGAAGCTTTCTTT NA TRBJ1-1 few TRBV7-9
CALGQDDGGYTF TGTGCCTTGGGACAGGATGATGGGGGCTACACCTTC TRBD1 TRBJ1-2 NA TRBV7-9
CASSQEPPDEQYF TGTGCCAGCAGCCAAGAACCCCCTGACGAGCAGTACTTC NA TRBJ2-7 NA TRBV4-2
CSVVGQTTYGYTF TGCAGCGTTGTGGGACAGACCACCTATGGCTACACCTTC TRBD1 TRBJ1-2 few TRBV29-1
CASSLSGTGTDTQYF TGTGCCAGCAGTCTCTCCGGGACAGGAACAGATACGCAGTATTTT TRBD1 TRBJ2-3 NA TRBV27
CASSDRTSYEQYF TGTGCCAGCAGTGACAGAACCTCCTACGAGCAGTACTTC NA TRBJ2-7 NA TRBV6-5
CASSSSGEQYF TGTGCCAGCAGTTCGAGTGGCGAGCAGTACTTC NA TRBJ2-7 NA TRBV27
CASSLGTGLDGELFF TGTGCCAGCAGCTTAGGCACAGGGTTGGACGGGGAGCTGTTTTTT NA TRBJ2-2 NA TRBV11-1
CASSLTSKGFGELFF TGTGCCAGCAGCTTAACCTCAAAGGGTTTCGGGGAGCTGTTTTTT NA TRBJ2-2 NA TRBV11-2
CASSQGSEGNQPQHF TGTGCCAGCAGCCAAGGGTCGGAGGGGAATCAGCCCCAGCATTTT NA TRBJ1-5 NA TRBV4-2
CASRGTEAFF TGTGCCAGCAGGGGCACTGAAGCTTTCTTT NA TRBJ1-1 once TRBV27
CASSDSDTQYF TGTGCCAGCAGCGATAGCGATACGCAGTATTTT NA TRBJ2-3 once TRBV16
CASGQGAYEQYF TGTGCCAGCGGACAGGGGGCCTACGAGCAGTACTTC TRBD1 TRBJ2-7 few TRBV27
CASSFAEDYGYTF TGTGCCAGCAGCTTTGCTGAGGACTATGGCTACACCTTC NA TRBJ1-2 few TRBV5-5